The 10 T cell receptor beta chains listed next were all sequenced from one sample in a study of cytomegalovirus exposure and HLA in healthy donors. The repertoire was sequenced with immunoSEQ multiplex PCR; TCRdb's copy has only in-frame clones and lacks some. Counted here are roughly 150,000 clones, under 90% occurring once; the ten biggest clones make up roughly 4.2%. The sample taken for sequencing was PBMCs. These receptors were obtained from a man aged 18 to 29 in good health and CMV-seropositive.

V is TRBV29-1 and J is TRBJ1-5; 7 nucleotides match TRBD1. J gave up 6 bases and V 2 bases, and 4 bases lay outside the gene matches. The CDR3 consists of 13 residues. CDR1 and CDR2 from the germline V gene are SQVTM and ANQGSEA. For the CDR3, the DNA is TGCAGCGTTGAATCAGGGGGAGGTCAGCCCCAGCATTTT. This encodes CSVESGGGQPQHF.

The J gene is TRBJ2-3, the V gene TRBV15; 9 bases fit TRBD2. V dropped 1 base and J dropped 6; count of bases not matched to a gene: 5. The CDR3 extends over 15 amino acids. Germline CDR1 LNHNV, CDR2 YYDKDF (reference sequence). CDR3 region: CATSRVGSGSDTQYF. Written as DNA, the CDR3 is TGTGCCACCAGCAGAGTTGGTAGCGGGAGTGATACGCAGTATTTT.

This chain joins TRBV19 and TRBJ2-7; 8 bases map to TRBD1. The germline gives CDR1 LNHDA, CDR2 SQIVND (reference sequence). This CDR3 has 15 residues. Trimming at V came to 3 bases and at J to 3 bases, leaving 7 bases not matched to a gene. In DNA, the CDR3 is TGTGCCAGTAGTATTCCCGGACAGGGAGTCTACGAGCAGTACTTC. It codes for CASSIPGQGVYEQYF. Combining the CDR3 with reference TRBV19 and TRBJ2-7 gives the whole variable domain DGGITQSPKYLFRKEGQNVTLSCEQNLNHDAMYWYRQDPGQGLRLIYYSQIVNDFQKGDIAEGYSVSREKKESFPLTVTSAQKNPTAFYLCASSIPGQGVYEQYFGPGTRLTVT.

V is TRBV6-1 and J is TRBJ2-1; a weak D match, TRBD2 (5 bases). CDR1 and CDR2 (germline): MNHNS, SASEGT. The CDR3 contains 15 residues. V lost 3 bases to trimming and J lost 8 bases, with 17 bases between them. The chain's CDR3 is CASSDVLGSFDEQFF. CDR3 coding DNA: TGTGCCAGCAGTGATGTCTTGGGGAGTTTCGATGAGCAGTTCTTC.

The chain joins TRBV6-1 to TRBJ2-7; weak D call: TRBD2 (5 bases). CDR3 length: 13 residues. CDR1 MNHNS and CDR2 SASEGT come from the germline V gene. Trimming stripped 5 bases from V and 3 bases from J, with 11 bases between. CDR3 in DNA: TGTGCCAGCAGTTCGGAGGCCAGCTACGAGCAGTACTTC. The encoded protein is CASSSEASYEQYF.

The rearrangement links TRBV11-2 to TRBJ2-1; no clear D. This CDR3 spans 15 amino acids. Trimming shortened V by 4 bases and J by 0 bases, and 10 bases separated the two germline ends. Germline-derived CDR1 and CDR2 are SGHAT and FQNNGV. The CDR3 DNA sequence: TGTGCCAGCAGCTCGACCCTAGGCTCCTACAATGAGCAGTTCTTC. Its protein is CASSSTLGSYNEQFF.

The chain is built from TRBV19 and TRBJ1-5; perhaps TRBD1 as D (5 bases). This CDR3 has 15 amino acids. Germline V gene lookup returns CDR1 LNHDA and CDR2 SQIVND (reference sequence). The V and J ends lost 5 bases and 0 bases respectively, with 11 bases between them. CDR3 sequence: CASSPGGNSNQPQHF. Written as DNA, the CDR3 is TGTGCCAGTAGTCCTGGGGGGAATAGCAATCAGCCCCAGCATTTT.

This clone was seen a few times. V is TRBV5-5 and J is TRBJ2-7; 9 nucleotides line up with TRBD2. Germline V CDR1 and CDR2: SGHKS, YYEKEE (reference sequence). This CDR3 comprises 15 residues. Germline trimming cut 0 bases from V and 3 bases from J; bases unmatched to any gene: 4. The CDR3: CASSLGLAAVYEQYF. CDR3 bases: TGTGCCAGCAGCTTGGGACTAGCGGCCGTCTACGAGCAGTACTTC.

A few counts support this clone. The CDR3 is CASSSLAGGDTGELFF. The DNA for the CDR3 is TGCGCCAGCAGCAGTCTAGCGGGAGGAGACACCGGGGAGCTGTTTTTT. The chain is built from TRBV5-1 and TRBJ2-2; 11 positions match TRBD2. This CDR3 spans 16 amino acids. The trim removed 4 bases at V and 3 bases at J, leaving 5 bases unmatched. CDR1 and CDR2 from the germline V gene are SGHRS and YFSETQ.

This clone has a handful of counts. The V and J genes are TRBV7-8 and TRBJ2-2; 7 bases map to TRBD2. CDR1 and CDR2 from the germline V gene are SGHVS and FQNEAQ. V was pared by 8 bases and J by 0 bases, with 9 bases of the junction left unmatched. This CDR3 is 16 amino acids long. The CDR3 DNA follows: TGTGCCAGCCCTTCCCTAGCGGCTTCGAACACCGGGGAGCTGTTTTTT. Translated, it gives CASPSLAASNTGELFF.